These 24 T cell receptor beta chains came from one sample sequenced in a study of T cell responses to AZD1222 COVID-19 vaccine. Measured with immunoSEQ multiplex PCR; TCRdb has only the in-frame clones, and not every one. The repertoire holds over 100,000 clones, with roughly 91% as singletons. Source: peripheral blood, taken 28 days after the second AZD1222 dose. The receptors derive from an adult who received the AZD1222 COVID-19 vaccine.

The chain combines TRBV12-3 or TRBV12-4 with TRBJ2-1; D gene ambiguous. This CDR3 is 12 amino acids long. V shed 5 bases and J shed 8 bases, with 10 bases lying between them. CDR3 bases: TGTGCCAGCAGTCTGACGGAGTATGAGCAGTTCTTC. It codes for CASSLTEYEQFF.

The rearrangement links TRBV19 to TRBJ1-1; D ambiguous. V was clipped by 2 bases and J by 5 bases, with 12 bases between them. Germline lookup yields CDR1 LNHDA and CDR2 SQIVND (reference sequence). CDR3 length equals 14 residues. The CDR3 sequence is CASSIRSSGTEAFF. In nucleotides, the CDR3 is TGTGCCAGTAGTATAAGGAGCTCGGGGACTGAAGCTTTCTTT. Based on the CDR3 plus reference TRBV19 and TRBJ1-1, the full variable domain is DGGITQSPKYLFRKEGQNVTLSCEQNLNHDAMYWYRQDPGQGLRLIYYSQIVNDFQKGDIAEGYSVSREKKESFPLTVTSAQKNPTAFYLCASSIRSSGTEAFFGQGTRLTVV.

The genes are TRBV28 and TRBJ1-3, with no clear D. The CDR3 has 11 residues. Per the germline V gene, CDR1 is MDHEN and CDR2 is SYDVKM. V gave up 4 bases and J gave up 4 bases, with 2 bases separating them. DNA of the CDR3: TGTGCCAGCAGTTCCGGAAACACCATATATTTT. Amino acid sequence: CASSSGNTIYF.

This chain uses TRBV18 with TRBJ1-2, with D maybe TRBD1 (6 bases). The CDR3 is 13 amino acids. Germline CDR1 KGHSH, CDR2 LQKENI. V lost 6 bases to trimming and J lost 7 bases, with 15 bases between them. The CDR3 coding sequence is TGTGCCAGCTCTATGACAGGACCAGGTGGCTACACCTTC. Encoded protein: CASSMTGPGGYTF.

This chain joins TRBV5-1 and TRBJ1-2, with D possibly being TRBD1 (6 bases). The CDR3 loop spans 12 amino acids. Trimming shortened V by 4 bases and J by 7 bases, and 11 bases separated the two germline ends. Per the germline V gene, CDR1 is SGHRS and CDR2 is YFSETQ. The CDR3 DNA sequence: TGCGCCAGCAGCGGCCAGGGGTCTGGCTACACCTTC. Encoded protein: CASSGQGSGYTF.

The chain carries TRBV3-1 (or the pseudogene TRBV3-2) and TRBJ2-5; D could derive from TRBD1 or TRBD2 (5 bases each). Germline-derived CDR1 and CDR2 are LGHDT and YNNKEL (reference sequence). The V end was cut by 4 bases, the J end by 2 bases, with 17 bases between. This CDR3 has 16 amino acids. The CDR3 nucleotides read TGTGCCAGCAGCCTAGCAGGGACGGGCGTTCAAGAGACCCAGTACTTC. Protein product: CASSLAGTGVQETQYF.

This clone appeared a few times. The chain joins TRBV5-1 to TRBJ2-5, with D perhaps TRBD1 (5 bases). V was cut by 0 bases and J by 1 base, with 10 bases left in between. CDR3 length: 15 amino acids. Per the germline V gene, CDR1 is SGHRS and CDR2 is YFSETQ. CDR3 amino acids: CASSLAGHSQETQYF. The DNA for the CDR3 is TGCGCCAGCAGCTTGGCAGGACATTCCCAAGAGACCCAGTACTTC.

The chain combines TRBV6-5 with TRBJ1-4; perhaps TRBD1 as D (5 bases). From germline, CDR1 is MNHEY and CDR2 SVGAGI. CDR3 length: 14 residues. The V end lost 6 bases, the J end lost 6 bases, and 14 bases lay between the germline ends. CDR3 amino acids: CASSRGLLYEKLFF. As DNA, the CDR3 is TGTGCCAGCAGCCGGGGCCTACTTTATGAAAAACTGTTTTTT.

V gene TRBV27 combines with J gene TRBJ1-3; D call uncertain. The CDR3 totals 13 residues. Trimming shortened V by 6 bases and J by 2 bases, and 8 bases separated the two germline ends. CDR1 is MNHEY and CDR2 is SMNVEV in the germline V gene (reference sequence). The CDR3 here is CASRAMAGNTIYF. For the CDR3, the DNA is TGTGCCAGCAGGGCAATGGCTGGAAACACCATATATTTT.

The chain joins TRBV27 to TRBJ1-4; a weak D match, TRBD1 (5 bases). Trimming cost V 7 bases and J 8 bases, with 14 bases left between them. CDR1 is MNHEY and CDR2 is SMNVEV in the germline V gene (reference sequence). The length of the CDR3 is 13 residues. The CDR3 nucleotides read TGTGCCAGCAATCGTCGGTGGGGGGAAAAACTGTTTTTT. Amino acids: CASNRRWGEKLFF.

The chain uses TRBV28 and TRBJ2-6, with D maybe TRBD1 (5 bases). Trimming removed 6 bases from V and 0 bases from J, with 18 bases in between. Per the germline V gene, CDR1 is MDHEN and CDR2 is SYDVKM. This CDR3 has 18 residues. The CDR3 coding sequence is TGTGCCAGCAGCCGCAGGCGGACACTAATCTCTGGGGCCAACGTCCTGACTTTC. It is translated as CASSRRRTLISGANVLTF.

The chain uses TRBV4-2 and TRBJ2-7, with 10 bases fitting TRBD1. V was pared by 4 bases and J by 2 bases, with 5 bases of the junction left unmatched. The length of the CDR3 is 15 residues. In germline, CDR1 is LGHNA, CDR2 YNFKEQ. CDR3 region: CASSREDRGPYEQYF. In nucleotides, the CDR3 is TGTGCCAGCAGCCGAGAAGACAGGGGGCCCTACGAGCAGTACTTC.

CDR3 sequence (DNA): TGTGCCAGCAGCTTGTCGGGAGTAGGTGAGACCCAGTACTTC. Its translation is CASSLSGVGETQYF. The chain links TRBV5-4 to TRBJ2-5; D may be TRBD2 (6 bases). V shed 1 base and J shed 5 bases, with 12 bases lying between them. CDR1 and CDR2 (germline): SGHNT, YYREEE (reference sequence). CDR3 size: 14 residues.

This clone appeared once. CDR3 in amino acids: CASSFRQGVNQPQHF. CDR3 DNA sequence: TGTGCCAGCAGCTTTCGCCAGGGTGTCAATCAGCCCCAGCATTTT. The V gene is TRBV5-8, the J gene TRBJ1-5; D might be TRBD1 (5 bases). Germline V gene lookup returns CDR1 SGHTS and CDR2 YDEGEE. With 2 bases removed from V and 3 bases from J, the gap between germline ends came to 12 bases. This CDR3 is built from 15 residues. Using reference TRBV5-8 and TRBJ1-5 for the parts outside the CDR3, the full variable domain is EAGVTQSPTHLIKTRGQQATLRCSPISGHTSVYWYQQALGLGLQFLLWYDEGEERNRGNFPPRFSGRQFPNYSSELNVNALELEDSALYLCASSFRQGVNQPQHFGDGTRLSIL.

The genes are TRBV29-1 and TRBJ2-4; D possibly corresponds to TRBD2 (5 bases). This CDR3 is built from 14 residues. The germline V gene encodes CDR1 SQVTM and CDR2 ANQGSEA. V lost 7 bases and J lost 0, with 13 bases in between. CDR3 coding DNA: TGCAGCGGAACAACGGGGATAGCCAAAAACATTCAGTACTTC. Translated: CSGTTGIAKNIQYF.

V is TRBV27 and J is TRBJ2-1; D not resolved. V was clipped by 6 bases and J by 0 bases, with 12 bases between them. The germline gives CDR1 MNHEY, CDR2 SMNVEV (reference sequence). The length of the CDR3 is 15 residues. The CDR3: CASRTTVSSYNEQFF. As DNA, the CDR3 is TGTGCCAGCAGAACCACAGTGAGCTCCTACAATGAGCAGTTCTTC.

For this clone: Its ends do not fully match the called genes, so a read error is possible. The CDR3 reads CAWSVVLAGIMIF. The CDR3, as DNA: TGTGCCTGGAGTGTGGTGTTAGCGGGGATCATGATCTTC. The chain is built from TRBV30 and TRBJ2-1, with 8 bases fitting TRBD2. This CDR3 region has 13 residues. Per germline, CDR1 GTSNPN and CDR2 SVGIG (reference sequence).

This clone has only one observation. The CDR3 region is CAITSGGVEAFF. CDR3 nucleotides: TGTGCCATCACCTCAGGGGGGGTTGAAGCTTTCTTT. The chain couples TRBV10-3 to TRBJ1-1; 7 bases match TRBD1. Germline assignment: CDR1 ENHRY and CDR2 SYGVKD. The CDR3 runs 12 residues. J was trimmed by 7 bases and V by 7 bases; bases with no gene match: 6.

This clone has a single count. V is TRBV9 and J is TRBJ2-7, with D maybe TRBD1 (5 bases). Germline CDR1 and CDR2: SGDLS and YYNGEE. This CDR3 spans 13 amino acids. V was pared by 0 bases and J by 8 bases, with 12 bases between. DNA of the CDR3: TGTGCCAGCAGCGTAGGAGACAGAACCCAGCAGTACTTC. This sequence encodes CASSVGDRTQQYF.

V is TRBV6-5 and J is TRBJ2-7; D call uncertain. Germline CDR1 MNHEY, CDR2 SVGAGI. The V and J ends lost 5 bases and 0 bases respectively, with 8 bases between them. This CDR3 comprises 13 residues. CDR3 sequence reads: CASSIRNSYEQYF. In DNA form, the CDR3 reads TGTGCCAGCAGTATACGGAACTCCTACGAGCAGTACTTC.

The J gene is TRBJ2-6, the V gene TRBV6-5; 7 positions match TRBD1. From germline, CDR1 is MNHEY and CDR2 SVGAGI. This CDR3 contains 15 residues. The V and J ends lost 4 bases and 2 bases, in that order; junction bases with no gene match: 2. The CDR3 loop reads CASSSQGAGANVLTF. DNA of the CDR3: TGTGCCAGCAGTTCTCAGGGGGCTGGGGCCAACGTCCTGACTTTC.

Turning to this clone: Its ends do not fully match the called genes, so a read error is possible. This chain links TRBV7-9 with TRBJ2-1; 7 positions match TRBD2. The CDR3 loop spans 13 amino acids. CDR1 SEHNR and CDR2 FQNEAQ come from the germline V gene (reference sequence). CDR3 coding DNA: TGTGCCAGCAGCTTATTGGATGGGAGGGTAAGCCTCTTC. It specifies CASSLLDGRVSLF.

This sequence joins TRBV2 and TRBJ2-1; 11 nucleotides line up with TRBD2. Germline V CDR1 and CDR2: SNHLY, FYNNEI. This CDR3 contains 16 residues. Germline trimming cut 0 bases from V and 6 bases from J; bases unmatched to any gene: 4. The CDR3 DNA reads TGTGCCAGCAGTGAAGCCGCACTAGCGGGAGTCAATGAGCAGTTCTTC. The encoded protein is CASSEAALAGVNEQFF.

V is TRBV27 and J is TRBJ2-7, with 7 bases lining up with TRBD2. The germline V gene has CDR1 MNHEY and CDR2 SMNVEV (reference sequence). The CDR3 has 15 residues. After removal of 3 bases from V and 3 bases from J, the junction contained 8 bases not matched to a gene. CDR3 amino acids: CASSFNFGGGYEQYF. CDR3 nucleotide sequence: TGTGCCAGCAGTTTTAATTTTGGGGGGGGCTACGAGCAGTACTTC.